This entry features one TCR beta chain sequence. Its antigen remains undetermined. Base qualities were left out, and no much larger clone turns up one base away. This record belongs to a study of identical twins (dated by TCRdb to 2015 to 2016). The study in broad terms: The study deep-sequenced TCR alpha and beta repertoires from monozygotic twins, unrelated adults of various ages and cord blood to test whether fetal clonotypes persist. To rule out contamination, replicate twin experiments were performed at different times with different library preparation protocols. Overall study outcomes, separate from this receptor: Excess twin sharing in beta out-of-frame sequences was weaker because fewer shared sequences lowered the signal-to-noise ratio. Recombination models systematically underestimated out-of-frame TCR alpha sharing in monozygotic twins but agreed with sharing between unrelated individuals. Conclusions relied on cross-sectional statistical analysis, since the same donors could not be followed over many years. Compared with coincidental sharing between unrelated individuals, out-of-frame TCR alpha sequences shared between twins showed an excess of sequences with low generation probability. Zero-insertion analyses could be partly confounded by invariant T cells such as MAIT and iNKT, though diverse VJ usage argued against such confounding for most clonotypes. Fewer insertions were carried by abundant cord blood beta clonotypes, a similar but weaker trend appeared in young adult naive repertoires, and no such trend appeared in memory repertoires.

Including cysteine and phenylalanine, the CDR3 has 16 amino acids. The DNA shown is the 48-base CDR3, in frame from base 1. Relative to germline, V is missing 5 bases and J is missing 3 bases, with 7 bases of the junction outside any gene match. Reading the germline V gene gives CDR1 SNHLY and CDR2 FYNNEI. The library was obtained by 5' RACE. The sequencer listed for this sample is Illumina HiSeq 2000. Template switching introduced a universal primer binding site; the final cDNA contained a unique molecular identifier, enabling accurate counting of TCR cDNA molecules. First-strand cDNA for TCR alpha and beta chains was synthesized from specific primers in the conserved constant-segment region. To control for contamination, every cDNA library carried two barcodes: a SMART-Mk sample barcode plus Illumina barcodes. TruSeq adapter sequences along with Illumina sample barcodes were introduced in two successive PCR steps. The Illumina HiSeq platform was used with custom primers to sequence TCR alpha and beta cDNA libraries. Per the authors' processing: Unique molecular identifiers were extracted from raw reads with MiGEC, and CDR3 positions were determined with MiXCR. Recombination models were inferred per individual with the repgenHMM and IGoR tools using an EM algorithm. The analysis of shared clonotypes was done with the tcR package in R, with sharing normalized by the product of cloneset sizes. To study raw recombination without the effects of thymic and clonal selection, out-of-frame nonproductive sequences were analyzed. TCRdb itself trimmed the public reads at Q25 with fastp, ran MiXCR and retained productive beta chains. Entries are consolidated by CDR3 protein sequence, retaining the most common genes and DNA. These V and J calls derive from TCRdb rather than the authors' analysis. This sample gives hundreds of thousands of distinct CDR3 sequences in total; under 9% of them show up just once. The ten most abundant clones make up around 2.1% of the sample.

Only healthy Caucasian donors were included. The twin cohort consisted of three pairs of female monozygotic twins, all aged roughly 18 to 30 years. Miltenyi CD45RO+ enrichment and human naive T-cell isolation kits were used to isolate memory (CD45RO+) and naive T cells from PBMC. These data also featured in a second study, about yellow fever vaccine responses in identical twins. Taken from the second paper: According to the authors, the vaccine-induced T cell response in identical twins seemed to be partly convergent and partly specific to each individual. The study precisely tracked vaccine-responding T cell clones in identical twins.

The source of this sequence is a woman between 18 and 29 years old in good health. Recombination linked TRBV2 to TRBJ1-6, and 7 junctional nucleotides match TRBD1. The sequencing sample was made of memory (CD45RO+) T cells sorted from blood. The cell subset or site label of this sample denotes: CD45RO+ enriched T cells. The CDR3 protein sequence reads: CASSILQGIYNSPLHF. The nucleotide sequence reads as follows: TGTGCCAGCAGTATTCTACAGGGGATCTATAATTCACCCCTCCACTTT.